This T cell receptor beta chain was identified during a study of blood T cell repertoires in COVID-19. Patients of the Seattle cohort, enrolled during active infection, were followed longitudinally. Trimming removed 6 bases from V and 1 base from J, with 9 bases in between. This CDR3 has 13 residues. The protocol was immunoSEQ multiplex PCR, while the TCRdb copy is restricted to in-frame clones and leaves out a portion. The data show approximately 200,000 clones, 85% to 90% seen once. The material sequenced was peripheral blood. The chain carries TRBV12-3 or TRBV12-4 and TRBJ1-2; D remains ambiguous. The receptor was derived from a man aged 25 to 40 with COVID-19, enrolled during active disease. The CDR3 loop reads CASSPGLNYGYTF. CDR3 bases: TGTGCCAGCAGCCCCGGACTTAACTATGGCTACACCTTC.